This T cell receptor beta chain was identified in a study of blood T cells in healthy people across ages. General study results and limits: Researchers judged that diversity estimates from one million T cells fell short of true values.

On this clonotype: Its specificity is not known.

The CDR3 runs 15 residues. Germline CDR1 SNHLY, CDR2 FYNNEI. With V trimmed by 6 bases and J by 0 bases, 5 bases remained unmatched. The use of a sample-barcoded 5' primer and a J-beta primer mix characterized a second PCR of about 7 to 12 cycles. Tagging of each cDNA molecule was performed by a template-switch adaptor with 12 random nucleotides. Via MiXCR, TCRdb re-called the 5' RACE reads, giving one row per CDR3 protein. Altogether approximately 880,000 distinct CDR3 sequences are present, approximately 49% being singletons, with the ten largest covering 13%. Sample: blood. This clonotype was sampled from a man younger than 40 in good health. The chain uses TRBV2 and TRBJ2-1; 7 nucleotides match TRBD1. The CDR3 loop is CASRGTVFSYNEQFF. For the CDR3, the DNA is TGTGCCAGCAGGGGGACAGTCTTCTCCTACAATGAGCAGTTCTTC.